The 32 T cell receptor beta chains below all came from one sample that was sequenced in a study of T-cell reconstitution after alpha-beta-depleted transplantation in children. TCRbeta library preparation incorporated unique molecular identifiers. TCRdb reprocessed the PCR reads via MiXCR and lists one record per CDR3 protein. The table shows 250,000 or so distinct CDR3 sequences, with 6.5% to 10% occurring only once. Sequenced material: PBMCs, mostly from graft donor cells, taken 180 days after TCRalphabeta/CD19-depleted stem cell transplant. The receptors were gathered from a male patient under 18 who had a stem cell transplant for acute lymphoblastic leukemia, so the T cells may come from the graft donor.

The V gene is TRBV27, the J gene TRBJ1-2; 8 bases fit TRBD1. V lost 4 bases, J lost 6 bases, and 7 bases stayed unmatched. The CDR3 is 14 amino acids. Germline V gives CDR1 MNHEY, CDR2 SMNVEV (reference sequence). The CDR3 loop is CASSSLGQGDGYTF. CDR3 coding DNA: TGTGCCAGCAGTTCGCTCGGACAGGGTGATGGCTACACCTTC.

This clonotype was seen just once. Given a much more abundant clone one base away, this may be a read error. This chain's CDR3 is CSVEDRGQPQDF. In DNA, the CDR3 is TGCAGCGTTGAAGATCGCGGTCAGCCCCAGGATTTT. The rearrangement joins TRBV29-1 to TRBJ1-5; D is undetermined. The CDR3 length is 12 residues. From germline, CDR1 is SQVTM and CDR2 ANQGSEA.

This clonotype was detected many times. The chain couples TRBV9 to TRBJ2-2; D perhaps matches TRBD1 (5 bases). Germline CDR1 and CDR2: SGDLS and YYNGEE. Trimming cost V 1 base and J 0 bases, with 7 bases left between them. The CDR3 runs 15 residues. DNA of the CDR3: TGTGCCAGCAGCGTAACAGGAACGAACACCGGGGAGCTGTTTTTT. Residues: CASSVTGTNTGELFF.

This clonotype has a count of ten or more. CDR3 in amino acids: CASSPRGAYNEQFF. The CDR3 DNA reads TGTGCCAGTAGTCCCCGTGGCGCATACAATGAGCAGTTCTTC. This chain connects TRBV19 to TRBJ2-1; D gene ambiguous. Germline assignment: CDR1 LNHDA and CDR2 SQIVND (reference sequence). The CDR3 spans 14 residues. The V end lost 5 bases, the J end lost 4 bases, and 12 bases lay between the germline ends.

This clonotype appeared many times. The chain couples TRBV6-5 to TRBJ1-2, with D tentatively TRBD1 (6 bases). Germline lookup yields CDR1 MNHEY and CDR2 SVGAGI. V was trimmed by 6 bases and J by 0 bases, leaving 14 bases between them. CDR3 length equals 15 residues. The CDR3 nucleotides read TGTGCCAGCAGGCGACAGGAGCCGACTAACTATGGCTACACCTTC. As protein: CASRRQEPTNYGYTF.

This clonotype was recorded at least ten times. The chain has TRBV5-1 and TRBJ2-7, with D perhaps matching TRBD1 (6 bases). The CDR3 spans 16 residues. Between the trimmed V and J ends, which lost 0 bases and 0 bases, there was a span of 13 bases. Germline V gene sequence: CDR1 SGHRS, CDR2 YFSETQ. CDR3 amino acids: CASSLGPAGASYEQYF. The CDR3, as DNA: TGCGCCAGCAGCTTGGGACCCGCAGGGGCCTCCTACGAGCAGTACTTC.

This clonotype was found many times. The chain has TRBV28 and TRBJ2-3; possibly TRBD1 for D (5 bases). V dropped 3 bases and J dropped 3 bases, with 13 bases sitting between them. The CDR3 totals 15 residues. Looked up from germline, CDR1 is MDHEN and CDR2 is SYDVKM. As DNA, the CDR3 is TGTGCCAGCAGTTTCCCTAGAAGGGGTACAGATACGCAGTATTTT. As protein: CASSFPRRGTDTQYF.

The table lists this clonotype with many counts. V and J are TRBV7-9 and TRBJ2-7; the match to TRBD1 covers 8 bases. V gave up 5 bases and J gave up 5 bases; unmatched junction bases: 8. Germline assignment: CDR1 SEHNR and CDR2 FQNEAQ (reference sequence). The CDR3 loop spans 14 amino acids. DNA for the CDR3: TGTGCCAGCAGCGGGTGGACAGGGAAAAACGAGCAGTACTTC. Its protein product is CASSGWTGKNEQYF.

This clonotype was detected ten times or more. The chain has TRBV19 and TRBJ2-2; D call uncertain. This CDR3 comprises 14 residues. Germline V gene lookup returns CDR1 LNHDA and CDR2 SQIVND (reference sequence). Trimming took off 3 bases at V and 10 bases at J, with 15 bases between the two ends. The CDR3 here is CASSIGPAAKELFF. CDR3 coding DNA: TGTGCCAGTAGTATCGGCCCCGCGGCAAAGGAGCTGTTTTTT.

This clonotype was recorded at least ten times. This chain uses TRBV7-8 with TRBJ1-2; a weak D match, TRBD1 (5 bases). CDR1 and CDR2 from the germline V gene are SGHVS and FQNEAQ. V was clipped by 1 base and J by 2 bases, with 8 bases between them. The length of the CDR3 is 14 residues. Here the CDR3 DNA reads TGTGCCAGCAGCTTAGTAGCAGGGAACTATGGCTACACCTTC. This translates into CASSLVAGNYGYTF.

Many counts were recorded for this clonotype. The chain couples TRBV7-8 to TRBJ2-3; D remains unclear. This CDR3 comprises 16 residues. The V end was cut by 0 bases, the J end by 4 bases, with 14 bases between. Germline V CDR1 and CDR2: SGHVS, FQNEAQ. The CDR3 region has the DNA TGTGCCAGCAGCTTAGCGCCTAGAGGTACCGCAGATACGCAGTATTTT. As protein: CASSLAPRGTADTQYF.

The CDR3 region has the DNA TGTGCCAGCTCAATCCTGACAGGGGGCGCGGGAGCCAAAAACATTCAGTACTTC. As protein: CASSILTGGAGAKNIQYF. The chain combines TRBV18 with TRBJ2-4; TRBD1 matches 10 bases. Germline CDR1 reads KGHSH; CDR2 reads LQKENI. V lost 5 bases to trimming and J lost 0 bases; unmatched junction nucleotides: 10. There are 18 residues in the CDR3. The variable domain in full, completed from reference TRBV18 and TRBJ2-4, reads NAGVMQNPRHLVRRRGQEARLRCSPMKGHSHVYWYRQLPEEGLKFMVYLQKENIIDESGMPKERFSAEFPKEGPSILRIQQVVRGDSAAYFCASSILTGGAGAKNIQYFGAGTRLSVL.

In this sample, this clonotype turned up many times. The chain employs TRBV4-1 and TRBJ2-7; 8 bases match TRBD2. CDR1 and CDR2 from the germline V gene are MGHRA and YSYEKL. Trimming cost V 4 bases and J 5 bases; bases outside gene matches: 13. The CDR3 covers 16 residues. The CDR3 loop is CASSPSRGGGPHEQYF. In DNA form, the CDR3 reads TGCGCCAGCAGCCCCTCCCGGGGGGGAGGGCCCCACGAGCAGTACTTC.

This clonotype was counted at least ten times. The chain has TRBV7-9 and TRBJ1-5, with a weak D call TRBD1 (5 bases). CDR1 and CDR2 (germline): SEHNR, FQNEAQ (reference sequence). Trimming left V 3 bases short and J 9 bases short, with 9 bases between. CDR3 length equals 12 residues. The CDR3 sequence is CASSLQGSPQHF. DNA for the CDR3: TGTGCCAGCAGCTTGCAGGGATCGCCCCAGCATTTT.

There are many counts of this clonotype. V usage is TRBV5-1 and J usage is TRBJ2-1; possibly TRBD1 for D (6 bases). This CDR3 is built from 16 residues. Germline loops: CDR1 SGHRS, CDR2 YFSETQ. V lost 0 bases to trimming and J lost 2 bases, with 12 bases between them. CDR3 loop: CASSLAMTGPYNEQFF. The CDR3 DNA sequence: TGCGCCAGCAGCTTGGCAATGACAGGCCCCTACAATGAGCAGTTCTTC.

This clonotype was detected many times. DNA for the CDR3: TGCGCCAGCAGCACCCATAGCGGGCGAGGGGCCGGGGAGCTGTTTTTT. This encodes CASSTHSGRGAGELFF. This chain links TRBV5-1 with TRBJ2-2, with 7 bases fitting TRBD2. The CDR3 contains 16 residues. Trimming at V came to 4 bases and at J to 6 bases, leaving 12 bases not matched to a gene. Germline CDR1 is SGHRS and CDR2 is YFSETQ.

This clonotype has ten or more counts. This chain links TRBV4-3 with TRBJ1-4; D gene uncertain. The ends were cut back, 0 bases at V and 5 bases at J, with 10 bases in the middle. This CDR3 is 15 amino acids long. Germline V CDR1 and CDR2: LGHNA, YSLEER. The CDR3 DNA is TGCGCCAGCAGCCAAGAACAGCGCCCAAATGAAAAACTGTTTTTT. This sequence encodes CASSQEQRPNEKLFF.

This clonotype was found once. A read error may be the cause here, since a much bigger clone is one base away. The V gene is TRBV10-3, the J gene TRBJ1-5, with D possibly being TRBD1 (6 bases). The germline gives CDR1 ENHRY, CDR2 SYGVKD. There are 17 residues in the CDR3. Trimming pared 5 bases from V and 3 bases from J, leaving 20 bases between. In nucleotides, the CDR3 is TGTGCCATCAGTTTAATGGGACAAAGCAGGAACAATCAGCCCCAGCATTTT. Its protein is CAISLMGQSRNNQPQHF.

This clonotype was counted ten times or more. V and J are TRBV6-1 and TRBJ2-2, with D tentatively TRBD1 (5 bases). The CDR3 consists of 14 residues. Germline V gene data show CDR1 as MNHNS and CDR2 as SASEGT. V lost 10 bases, J lost 0 bases, and 12 bases lay in between. The CDR3 DNA reads TGTGCCACCAGGGAATGGTCGAACACCGGGGAGCTGTTTTTT. Protein: CATREWSNTGELFF.

This clonotype was recorded at least ten times. This chain uses TRBV12-3 or TRBV12-4 with TRBJ2-1; 12 bases are a match to TRBD2. The junction had 8 bases not matched to a gene; V was cut back by 5 bases and J by 6 bases. CDR3 size: 16 residues. The CDR3 is CASSSGTSGSFNEQFF. The CDR3 region has the DNA TGTGCCAGCAGTAGCGGGACTAGCGGGTCTTTCAATGAGCAGTTCTTC.

The sample holds many counts of this clonotype. The V gene is TRBV6-2 or TRBV6-3, the J gene TRBJ2-7; D possibly matches TRBD1 or TRBD2 (6 bases each). Germline loops: CDR1 MNHEY, CDR2 SVGEGT. The V end lost 2 bases, the J end lost 0 bases, and 23 bases lay between the germline ends. The CDR3 runs to 19 residues. CDR3 amino acids: CASSYGPRGERIISYEQYF. CDR3 bases: TGTGCCAGCAGTTACGGGCCTAGGGGGGAGCGCATAATCTCCTACGAGCAGTACTTC.

The rearrangement joins TRBV9 to TRBJ2-5, with a weak D call TRBD1 (6 bases). V shed 0 bases and J shed 4 bases, with 10 bases lying between them. The CDR3 runs to 14 residues. Germline V lookup: CDR1 SGDLS, CDR2 YYNGEE. As DNA, the CDR3 is TGTGCCAGCAGCGTAGTAGCAGGGGCAGAGACCCAGTACTTC. Residues: CASSVVAGAETQYF.

Ten or more counts support this clonotype. This sequence joins TRBV20-1 and TRBJ2-3; D could derive from TRBD1 or TRBD2 (6 bases each). In germline, CDR1 is DFQATT, CDR2 SNEGSKA (reference sequence). The CDR3 has 13 residues. V lost 6 bases to trimming and J lost 2 bases, with 12 bases between them. The CDR3 nucleotides are TGCAGTGCCCAAACGGGGGCCACAGATACGCAGTATTTT. It encodes CSAQTGATDTQYF.

At least ten counts were recorded for this clonotype. This rearrangement joins TRBV3-1 to TRBJ1-1; D might be TRBD1 (5 bases). V lost 1 base and J 9 bases, leaving 12 bases between the germline ends. CDR1 is LGHDT, CDR2 YNNKEL, per germline (reference sequence). The CDR3 covers 13 residues. As DNA, the CDR3 is TGTGCCAGCAGCCAAGGAGGGGCGCTGAAAGCTTTCTTT. Amino acids: CASSQGGALKAFF.

As to this clonotype: Being one base from a much bigger clone, this may be a read error. The rearrangement links TRBV20-1 to TRBJ2-7; 8 bases match TRBD1. The CDR3 runs 13 residues. Germline V gene sequence: CDR1 DFQATT, CDR2 SNEGSKA (reference sequence). V shed 5 bases, J shed 5 bases, and the junction held 8 bases outside the gene matches. CDR3 amino acids: CSAERDRLNEQYF. CDR3 coding DNA: TGCAGTGCTGAACGGGACAGGCTCAACGAGCAGTACTTC.

This clonotype was seen more than once but under ten times. J is TRBJ2-3 and V is TRBV24-1; 9 bases map to TRBD2. This CDR3 is 15 amino acids long. CDR1 is KGHDR, CDR2 SFDVKD, per germline. V trimming: 2 bases; J trimming: 1 base; junction bases outside the gene matches: 0. CDR3 region: CATSDWTSGTDTQYF. CDR3 DNA: TGTGCCACCAGTGATTGGACTAGCGGCACAGATACGCAGTATTTT.

This clonotype was seen at least ten times. The V call is TRBV6-2 or TRBV6-3, the J call TRBJ2-3; TRBD2 might be the D (6 bases). V lost 2 bases and J 4 bases, leaving 10 bases between the germline ends. The CDR3 has 14 residues. Germline loops: CDR1 MNHEY, CDR2 SVGEGT. Here the CDR3 DNA reads TGTGCCAGCAGTTACCTACTAGCTGCAGATACGCAGTATTTT. Its protein product is CASSYLLAADTQYF.

This clonotype appeared a few times. The J gene is TRBJ2-7, the V gene TRBV7-6; D is perhaps TRBD2 (6 bases). CDR1 SGHVS and CDR2 FNYEAQ come from the germline V gene. V was shortened by 0 bases and J by 1 base, with 16 bases between the two germline ends. CDR3 length: 17 amino acids. CDR3 region: CASSLAIWGVRSYEQYF. The CDR3 nucleotides are TGTGCCAGCAGCTTAGCGATCTGGGGGGTCAGATCCTACGAGCAGTACTTC.

This clonotype has at least ten counts. The V gene is TRBV6-2 or TRBV6-3, the J gene TRBJ2-7, with D perhaps TRBD2 (5 bases). The CDR3 runs 15 residues. Germline V gene sequence: CDR1 MNHEY, CDR2 SVGEGT. V was pared by 0 bases and J by 2 bases, with 11 bases between. CDR3 amino acids: CASSYSERITYEQYF. CDR3 bases: TGTGCCAGCAGTTACTCGGAGCGGATTACCTACGAGCAGTACTTC.

On this clonotype itself: This may come from a read error, since a much larger clone is one base off. The chain recombines TRBV2 with TRBJ2-1, with TRBD2 identical over 10 bases. Germline V CDR1 and CDR2: SNHLY, FYNNEI. The CDR3 totals 15 residues. CDR3 DNA sequence: TGTGCCAGCAGTGAAGTAAGCGGGGGGGACAATCAGCAGTTCTTC. Translating gives CASSEVSGGDNQQFF.

In its sample, this clonotype was seen many times. The CDR3 region is CASSYSGGRGIYEQYF. The DNA for the CDR3 is TGTGCCAGCAGTTACTCCGGGGGCAGGGGGATATACGAGCAGTACTTC. This rearrangement joins TRBV6-5 to TRBJ2-7, with D perhaps matching TRBD1 (7 bases). Germline CDR1 is MNHEY and CDR2 is SVGAGI. V lost 0 bases to trimming and J lost 4 bases, with 16 bases between them. This CDR3 is built from 16 residues.

This clonotype was found a few times. The gene calls are TRBV5-1 and TRBJ2-7, with TRBD2 matching over 13 bases. With V trimmed by 4 bases and J by 4 bases, 5 bases remained unmatched. Germline CDR1 and CDR2: SGHRS and YFSETQ. The CDR3 extends over 15 amino acids. This CDR3 is CASSHGLAGAYEQYF. The CDR3 nucleotides are TGCGCCAGCAGCCACGGACTAGCGGGAGCATACGAGCAGTACTTC.